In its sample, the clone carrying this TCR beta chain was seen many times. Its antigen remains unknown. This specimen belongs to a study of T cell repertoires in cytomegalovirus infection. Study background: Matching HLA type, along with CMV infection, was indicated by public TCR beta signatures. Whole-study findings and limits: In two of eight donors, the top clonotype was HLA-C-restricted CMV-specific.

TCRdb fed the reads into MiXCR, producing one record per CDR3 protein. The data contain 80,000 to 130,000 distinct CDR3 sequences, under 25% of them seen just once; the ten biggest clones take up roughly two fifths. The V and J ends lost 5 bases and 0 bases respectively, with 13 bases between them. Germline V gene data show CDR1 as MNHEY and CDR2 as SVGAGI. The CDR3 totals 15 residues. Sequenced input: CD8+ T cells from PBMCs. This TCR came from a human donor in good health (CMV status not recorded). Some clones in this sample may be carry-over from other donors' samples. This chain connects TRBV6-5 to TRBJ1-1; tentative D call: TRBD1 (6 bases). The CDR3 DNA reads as TGTGCCAGCAGTCCGGGGGCTTTAGTGAACACTGAAGCTTTCTTT. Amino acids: CASSPGALVNTEAFF.